The rows below give T cell receptor beta chains drawn from one sample of a study of blood T cell repertoires in COVID-19. Profiling relied on immunoSEQ multiplex PCR, and the TCRdb table lists in-frame clones only, not all of them. In the table there are approximately 300,000 clones, around 88% of which are singletons. The sample comprised peripheral blood. The receptors shown here come from a woman aged 45-65 years with acute or convalescent COVID-19. CDR3s include the opening cysteine and the closing phenylalanine or tryptophan. Fields, in order: V gene, D gene, J gene, clone size, CDR3 protein, CDR3 DNA. The D gene is left open where the match is weak. Size tells how often a clone was seen (once, few, many) or the class of an expanded clone, and some rows leave it out.

V gene: TRBV5-4; D gene: TRBD1; J gene: TRBJ1-5; clone size: NA; CDR3 protein: CASSPGQDNQPQHF; CDR3 DNA: TGTGCCAGCAGCCCGGGACAGGACAATCAGCCCCAGCATTTT
V gene: TRBV3-1/TRBV3-2; D gene: TRBD2; J gene: TRBJ2-5; clone size: few; CDR3 protein: CASSQGTSGGAQETQYF; CDR3 DNA: TGTGCCAGCAGCCAAGGGACTAGCGGGGGGGCGCAAGAGACCCAGTACTTC
V gene: TRBV14; D gene: TRBD2; J gene: TRBJ2-7; clone size: NA; CDR3 protein: CASSQEGLGSYEQYF; CDR3 DNA: TGTGCCAGCAGCCAAGAGGGACTAGGCTCCTACGAGCAGTACTTC
V gene: TRBV7-2; D gene: NA; J gene: TRBJ2-1; clone size: once; CDR3 protein: CASSSETGTLTDEQFF; CDR3 DNA: TGTGCCAGCAGCTCAGAGACCGGGACACTGACTGATGAGCAGTTCTTC
V gene: TRBV6-1; D gene: TRBD1; J gene: TRBJ2-7; clone size: NA; CDR3 protein: CASSELGGQALPYEQYF; CDR3 DNA: TGTGCCAGCAGTGAATTAGGGGGACAGGCGTTACCCTACGAGCAGTACTTC
V gene: TRBV3-1/TRBV3-2; D gene: NA; J gene: TRBJ1-2; clone size: NA; CDR3 protein: CASSQALDGGYGYTF; CDR3 DNA: TGTGCCAGCAGCCAAGCATTAGACGGAGGGTATGGCTACACCTTC
V gene: TRBV5-1; D gene: TRBD1; J gene: TRBJ2-2; clone size: NA; CDR3 protein: CARDRDRDCTGELFF; CDR3 DNA: TGCGCCAGGGACCGGGACAGGGATTGTACCGGGGAGCTGTTTTTT
V gene: TRBV5-1; D gene: NA; J gene: TRBJ1-1; clone size: few; CDR3 protein: CASSVSGRTEAFF; CDR3 DNA: TGCGCCAGCAGCGTTTCAGGAAGAACTGAAGCTTTCTTT
V gene: TRBV9; D gene: NA; J gene: TRBJ2-2; clone size: NA; CDR3 protein: CASSVLGGFGELFF; CDR3 DNA: TGTGCCAGCAGCGTGTTAGGGGGATTCGGGGAGCTGTTTTTT
V gene: TRBV30; D gene: TRBD1; J gene: TRBJ1-2; clone size: NA; CDR3 protein: CAWELGQGGYTF; CDR3 DNA: TGTGCCTGGGAGCTCGGACAGGGTGGCTACACCTTC
V gene: TRBV5-1; D gene: NA; J gene: TRBJ2-2; clone size: NA; CDR3 protein: CASSLESRRGGELFF; CDR3 DNA: TGCGCCAGCAGCTTGGAAAGCCGTCGGGGCGGGGAGCTGTTTTTT
V gene: TRBV2; D gene: NA; J gene: TRBJ2-1; clone size: NA; CDR3 protein: CASSGSPGGEQFF; CDR3 DNA: TGTGCCAGCAGTGGGAGTCCCGGAGGTGAGCAGTTCTTC
V gene: TRBV24-1; D gene: TRBD1; J gene: TRBJ1-4; clone size: NA; CDR3 protein: CATSDPTGGGEKLFF; CDR3 DNA: TGTGCCACCAGTGATCCGACAGGGGGAGGTGAAAAACTGTTTTTT
V gene: TRBV14; D gene: TRBD2; J gene: TRBJ2-7; clone size: NA; CDR3 protein: CASSQGSGRAGEQYF; CDR3 DNA: TGTGCCAGCAGCCAAGGTAGCGGGAGGGCCGGCGAGCAGTACTTC
V gene: TRBV25-1; D gene: TRBD2; J gene: TRBJ2-1; clone size: NA; CDR3 protein: CASSDFGGRAYNEQFF; CDR3 DNA: TGTGCCAGCAGTGACTTCGGCGGGAGGGCCTACAATGAGCAGTTCTTC
V gene: TRBV28; D gene: TRBD1; J gene: TRBJ2-5; clone size: few; CDR3 protein: CASSSGALQGAPGETQYF; CDR3 DNA: TGTGCCAGCAGTAGCGGAGCGTTACAGGGGGCGCCGGGAGAGACCCAGTACTTC
V gene: TRBV24-1; D gene: TRBD1; J gene: TRBJ2-2; clone size: NA; CDR3 protein: CATSDPPGQGNTGELFF; CDR3 DNA: TGTGCCACCAGTGATCCGCCGGGACAGGGGAACACCGGGGAGCTGTTTTTT
V gene: TRBV5-8; D gene: TRBD2; J gene: TRBJ2-6; clone size: once; CDR3 protein: CASSLGTSGMFSGANVLTF; CDR3 DNA: TGTGCCAGCAGCTTAGGGACTAGCGGGATGTTCTCTGGGGCCAACGTCCTGACTTTC
V gene: TRBV2; D gene: NA; J gene: TRBJ2-3; clone size: NA; CDR3 protein: CASRSTGLPDTQYF; CDR3 DNA: TGTGCCAGCAGGTCGACGGGACTCCCAGATACGCAGTATTTT
V gene: TRBV6-5; D gene: NA; J gene: TRBJ2-2; clone size: few; CDR3 protein: CATRTSNTGELFF; CDR3 DNA: TGTGCCACCCGGACTTCGAACACCGGGGAGCTGTTTTTT
V gene: TRBV7-2; D gene: NA; J gene: TRBJ1-1; clone size: once; CDR3 protein: CASSLQLNTEAFF; CDR3 DNA: TGTGCCAGCAGCTTACAGTTGAACACTGAAGCTTTCTTT
V gene: TRBV5-1; D gene: TRBD1; J gene: TRBJ1-1; clone size: NA; CDR3 protein: CASSLGPTGGNTEAFF; CDR3 DNA: TGCGCCAGCAGCCTCGGCCCGACAGGGGGGAACACTGAAGCTTTCTTT
V gene: TRBV27; D gene: TRBD1; J gene: TRBJ1-6; clone size: NA; CDR3 protein: CASSLPGQGGSPLHF; CDR3 DNA: TGTGCCAGCAGTCTGCCGGGACAGGGGGGTTCACCCCTCCACTTT
V gene: TRBV30; D gene: NA; J gene: TRBJ2-1; clone size: NA; CDR3 protein: CAWTTSPSYNEQFF; CDR3 DNA: TGTGCCTGGACTACGAGCCCCTCCTACAATGAGCAGTTCTTC
V gene: TRBV7-9; D gene: TRBD1; J gene: TRBJ2-1; clone size: NA; CDR3 protein: CASSLGQGVGNEQFF; CDR3 DNA: TGTGCCAGCAGCTTAGGGCAGGGGGTTGGCAATGAGCAGTTCTTC
V gene: TRBV20-1; D gene: TRBD2; J gene: TRBJ2-2; clone size: NA; CDR3 protein: CSASLREGTGELFF; CDR3 DNA: TGCAGTGCTAGTCTTCGGGAGGGGACCGGGGAGCTGTTTTTT
V gene: TRBV6-5; D gene: TRBD2; J gene: TRBJ2-7; clone size: NA; CDR3 protein: CASSPGLAEHYEQYF; CDR3 DNA: TGTGCCAGCAGTCCCGGACTAGCGGAACATTACGAGCAGTACTTC
V gene: TRBV5-1; D gene: NA; J gene: TRBJ1-1; clone size: NA; CDR3 protein: CASSRSAGVDTEAFF; CDR3 DNA: TGCGCCAGCAGCCGATCGGCAGGGGTGGACACTGAAGCTTTCTTT
V gene: TRBV5-1; D gene: NA; J gene: TRBJ2-7; clone size: NA; CDR3 protein: CASRFAGSDYEQYF; CDR3 DNA: TGCGCCAGTCGGTTCGCCGGGTCGGATTACGAGCAGTACTTC
V gene: TRBV5-6; D gene: TRBD1; J gene: TRBJ2-1; clone size: NA; CDR3 protein: CASSTGQGGYNEQFF; CDR3 DNA: TGTGCCAGCAGCACGGGACAGGGGGGGTACAATGAGCAGTTCTTC
V gene: TRBV6-1; D gene: TRBD1; J gene: TRBJ2-1; clone size: once; CDR3 protein: CASSDDTGDYNEQFF; CDR3 DNA: TGTGCCAGCAGTGATGACACAGGGGACTACAATGAGCAGTTCTTC
V gene: TRBV28; D gene: TRBD1; J gene: TRBJ1-1; clone size: many; CDR3 protein: CASRSGGLRNTEAFF; CDR3 DNA: TGTGCCAGCAGGTCAGGGGGCTTGCGGAACACTGAAGCTTTCTTT
V gene: TRBV30; D gene: TRBD2; J gene: TRBJ2-5; clone size: NA; CDR3 protein: CASSLAGSQETQYF; CDR3 DNA: TGTGCCTCCTCCCTAGCGGGATCACAAGAGACCCAGTACTTC
V gene: TRBV6-2/TRBV6-3; D gene: NA; J gene: TRBJ2-2; clone size: NA; CDR3 protein: CASSSPGSNTGELFF; CDR3 DNA: TGTGCCAGCAGTTCTCCGGGGTCGAACACCGGGGAGCTGTTTTTT
V gene: TRBV10-3; D gene: TRBD1; J gene: TRBJ1-6; clone size: NA; CDR3 protein: CAISDGTGHSPLHF; CDR3 DNA: TGTGCCATCAGTGACGGGACAGGGCATTCACCCCTCCACTTT
V gene: TRBV20-1; D gene: NA; J gene: TRBJ1-2; clone size: NA; CDR3 protein: CSASQYGYTF; CDR3 DNA: TGCAGTGCTAGCCAATATGGCTACACCTTC
V gene: TRBV29-1; D gene: NA; J gene: TRBJ2-1; clone size: NA; CDR3 protein: CSAITNEQFF; CDR3 DNA: TGCAGCGCAATAACTAATGAGCAGTTCTTC
V gene: TRBV5-1; D gene: TRBD1; J gene: TRBJ2-2; clone size: NA; CDR3 protein: CASNLQGVADTGELFF; CDR3 DNA: TGCGCCAGCAACCTTCAGGGGGTGGCCGACACCGGGGAGCTGTTTTTT
V gene: TRBV6-5; D gene: TRBD1; J gene: TRBJ1-2; clone size: NA; CDR3 protein: CAISQGGGGYTF; CDR3 DNA: TGTGCCATTTCACAGGGGGGCGGTGGCTACACCTTC
V gene: TRBV6-6; D gene: NA; J gene: TRBJ1-2; clone size: NA; CDR3 protein: CASSTPDRSYGYTF; CDR3 DNA: TGTGCCAGCAGTACTCCTGACAGAAGTTATGGCTACACCTTC
V gene: TRBV9; D gene: NA; J gene: TRBJ1-2; clone size: NA; CDR3 protein: CASSVSSRNYGYTF; CDR3 DNA: TGTGCCAGTAGCGTTTCTAGCAGAAACTATGGCTACACCTTC
V gene: TRBV11-2; D gene: NA; J gene: TRBJ2-1; clone size: NA; CDR3 protein: CASSLDKQGGNEQFF; CDR3 DNA: TGTGCCAGCAGCTTAGATAAACAGGGCGGGAATGAGCAGTTCTTC
V gene: TRBV15; D gene: TRBD1; J gene: TRBJ2-3; clone size: NA; CDR3 protein: CATGTGGTDTQYF; CDR3 DNA: TGTGCGACAGGGACAGGGGGCACAGATACGCAGTATTTT
V gene: TRBV11-2; D gene: TRBD2; J gene: TRBJ2-7; clone size: NA; CDR3 protein: CASSLASGASYEQYF; CDR3 DNA: TGTGCCAGCAGCTTAGCTAGCGGAGCTTCCTACGAGCAGTACTTC
V gene: TRBV11-3; D gene: NA; J gene: TRBJ1-3; clone size: NA; CDR3 protein: CASSLDGEYPHSGNTIYF; CDR3 DNA: TGTGCCAGCAGCTTAGATGGAGAATACCCCCACTCTGGAAACACCATATATTTT
V gene: TRBV4-2; D gene: TRBD2; J gene: TRBJ2-1; clone size: NA; CDR3 protein: CASSPRGLAGYNEQFF; CDR3 DNA: TGTGCCAGCAGCCCAAGGGGCCTAGCGGGCTACAATGAGCAGTTCTTC
V gene: TRBV14; D gene: NA; J gene: TRBJ1-2; clone size: few; CDR3 protein: CVSGGSNYGYTF; CDR3 DNA: TGTGTTTCGGGGGGATCTAACTATGGCTACACCTTC
V gene: TRBV10-3; D gene: TRBD1; J gene: TRBJ1-2; clone size: NA; CDR3 protein: CAISSDRDGYTF; CDR3 DNA: TGTGCCATCAGTTCCGACAGGGATGGCTACACCTTC
V gene: TRBV19; D gene: TRBD1; J gene: TRBJ2-5; clone size: NA; CDR3 protein: CASKRGSGQSQETQYF; CDR3 DNA: TGTGCTAGTAAGCGTGGCTCGGGACAGTCTCAAGAGACCCAGTACTTC
V gene: TRBV5-3; D gene: TRBD1; J gene: TRBJ1-5; clone size: NA; CDR3 protein: CARSQGQGVRSNQPQHF; CDR3 DNA: TGTGCCAGAAGCCAGGGGCAGGGGGTGAGGAGCAATCAGCCCCAGCATTTT
V gene: TRBV5-1; D gene: TRBD2; J gene: TRBJ2-5; clone size: once; CDR3 protein: CASSRLAGRETQYF; CDR3 DNA: TGCGCCAGCAGCCGACTAGCGGGGAGAGAGACCCAGTACTTC
V gene: TRBV7-9; D gene: TRBD1; J gene: TRBJ1-2; clone size: few; CDR3 protein: CASSHGQGEDLGYTF; CDR3 DNA: TGTGCCAGCAGCCATGGACAGGGCGAGGATCTTGGCTACACCTTC